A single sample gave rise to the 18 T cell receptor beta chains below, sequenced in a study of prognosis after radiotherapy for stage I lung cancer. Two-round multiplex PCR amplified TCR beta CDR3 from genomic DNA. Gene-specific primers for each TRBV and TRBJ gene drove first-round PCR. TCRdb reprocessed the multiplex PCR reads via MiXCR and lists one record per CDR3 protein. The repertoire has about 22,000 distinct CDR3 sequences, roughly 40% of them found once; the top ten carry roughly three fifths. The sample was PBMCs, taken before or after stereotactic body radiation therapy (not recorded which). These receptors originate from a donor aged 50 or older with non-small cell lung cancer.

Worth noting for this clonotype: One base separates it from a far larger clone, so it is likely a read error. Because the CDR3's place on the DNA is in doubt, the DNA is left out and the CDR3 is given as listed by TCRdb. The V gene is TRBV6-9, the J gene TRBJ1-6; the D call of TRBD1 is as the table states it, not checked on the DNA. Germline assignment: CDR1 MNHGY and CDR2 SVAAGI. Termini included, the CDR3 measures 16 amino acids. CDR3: CASSYFGAGNGSPPHF.

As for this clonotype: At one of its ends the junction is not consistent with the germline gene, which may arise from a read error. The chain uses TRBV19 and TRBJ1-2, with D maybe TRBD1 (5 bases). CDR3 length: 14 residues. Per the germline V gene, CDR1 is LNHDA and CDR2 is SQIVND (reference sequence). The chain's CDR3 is CASTLDRRRYGYTF. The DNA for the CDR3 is TGTGCCAGTACCTTAGACAGACGGAGGTATGGCTACACATTC. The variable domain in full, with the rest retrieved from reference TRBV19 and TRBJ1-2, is DGGITQSPKYLFRKEGQNVTLSCEQNLNHDAMYWYRQDPGQGLRLIYYSQIVNDFQKGDIAEGYSVSREKKESFPLTVTSAQKNPTAFYLCASTLDRRRYGYTFGSGTRLTVV.

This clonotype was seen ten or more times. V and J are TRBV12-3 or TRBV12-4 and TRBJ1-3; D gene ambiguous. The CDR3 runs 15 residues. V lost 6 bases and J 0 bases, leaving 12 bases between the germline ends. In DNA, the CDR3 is TGTGCCAGCAGAGAGACTCTCAGCTCTGGAAACACCATATATTTT. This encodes CASRETLSSGNTIYF.

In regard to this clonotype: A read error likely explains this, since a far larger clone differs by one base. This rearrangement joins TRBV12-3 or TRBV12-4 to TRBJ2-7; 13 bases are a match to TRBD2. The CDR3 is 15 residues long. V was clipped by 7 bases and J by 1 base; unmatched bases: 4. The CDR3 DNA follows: TGTGCCAGCATTCCGGGACTAGCGGGATCCTACGAGCAGTACTTC. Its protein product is CASIPGLAGSYEQYF.

The CDR3 sequence: CASSPPRGGATDTQYF. For the CDR3, the DNA is TGTGCCAGCAGTCCTCCCCGAGGGGGGGCAACAGATACGCAGTATTTT. This chain joins TRBV27 and TRBJ2-3; tentatively, D is TRBD2 (7 bases). The germline V gene has CDR1 MNHEY and CDR2 SMNVEV (reference sequence). The V end lost 5 bases, the J end lost 3 bases, and 18 bases lay between the germline ends. This CDR3 is 16 amino acids long.

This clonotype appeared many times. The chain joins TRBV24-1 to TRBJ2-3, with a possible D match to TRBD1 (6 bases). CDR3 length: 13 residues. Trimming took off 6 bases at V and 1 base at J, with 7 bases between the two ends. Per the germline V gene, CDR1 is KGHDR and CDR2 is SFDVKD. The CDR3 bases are TGTGCCACCAGTAGACAGGGCACAGATACGCAGTATTTT. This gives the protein CATSRQGTDTQYF.

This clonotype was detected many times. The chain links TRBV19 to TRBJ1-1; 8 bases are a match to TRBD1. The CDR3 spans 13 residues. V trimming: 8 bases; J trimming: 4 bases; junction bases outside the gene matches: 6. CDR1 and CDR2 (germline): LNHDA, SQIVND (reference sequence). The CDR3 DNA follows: TGTGCCAGTGACAGGGGTTACCCCACTGAAGCTTTCTTT. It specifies CASDRGYPTEAFF.

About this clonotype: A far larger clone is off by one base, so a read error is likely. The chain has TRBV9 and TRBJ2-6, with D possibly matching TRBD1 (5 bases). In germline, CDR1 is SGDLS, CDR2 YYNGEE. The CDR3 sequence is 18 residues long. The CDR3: CASSESGQTPSGANVLNF. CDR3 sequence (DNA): TGTGCCAGCAGTGAAAGTGGCCAGACCCCCTCTGGGGCCAACGTCCTGAATTTC.

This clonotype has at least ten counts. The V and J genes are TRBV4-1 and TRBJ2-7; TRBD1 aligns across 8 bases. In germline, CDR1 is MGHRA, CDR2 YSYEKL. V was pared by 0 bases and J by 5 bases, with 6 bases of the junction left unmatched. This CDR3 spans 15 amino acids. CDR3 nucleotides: TGCGCCAGCAGCCAAGAGTCCAGGGGGCGAAACGAGCAGTACTTC. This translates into CASSQESRGRNEQYF.

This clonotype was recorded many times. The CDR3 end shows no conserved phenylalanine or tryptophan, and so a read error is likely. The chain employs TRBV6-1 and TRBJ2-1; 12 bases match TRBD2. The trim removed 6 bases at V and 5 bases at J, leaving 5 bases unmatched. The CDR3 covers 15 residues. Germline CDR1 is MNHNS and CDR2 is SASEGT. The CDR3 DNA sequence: TGTGCCAGCAGCCGGACTAGCGGGAACCACAATGAGCAGTTCCTC. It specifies CASSRTSGNHNEQFL.

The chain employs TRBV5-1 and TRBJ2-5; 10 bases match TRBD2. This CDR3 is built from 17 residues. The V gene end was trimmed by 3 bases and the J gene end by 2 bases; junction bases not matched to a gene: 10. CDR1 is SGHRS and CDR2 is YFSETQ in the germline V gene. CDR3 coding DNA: TGCGCCAGCAGCTCCTCGGCGTCTAGCGGGAGACAAGAGACCCAGTACTTC. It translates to CASSSSASSGRQETQYF.

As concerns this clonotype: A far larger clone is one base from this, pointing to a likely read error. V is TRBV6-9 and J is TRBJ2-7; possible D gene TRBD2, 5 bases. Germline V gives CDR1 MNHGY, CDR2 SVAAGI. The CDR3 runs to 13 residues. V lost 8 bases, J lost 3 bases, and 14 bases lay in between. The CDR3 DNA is TGTGCCAGCCTGGGCGAGGGAAACTACGAGCAGTACTTC. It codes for CASLGEGNYEQYF.

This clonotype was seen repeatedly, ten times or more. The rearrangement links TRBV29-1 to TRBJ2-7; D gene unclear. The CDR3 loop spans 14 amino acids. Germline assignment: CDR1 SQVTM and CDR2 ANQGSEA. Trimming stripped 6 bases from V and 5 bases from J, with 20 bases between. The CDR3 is CSVQRWSSGHEQYF. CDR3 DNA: TGCAGCGTCCAACGGTGGTCCTCCGGCCACGAGCAGTACTTC.

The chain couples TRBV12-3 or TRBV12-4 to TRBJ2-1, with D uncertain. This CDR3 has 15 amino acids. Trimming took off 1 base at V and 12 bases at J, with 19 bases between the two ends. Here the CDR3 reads CASSLGLDSLIVQFF. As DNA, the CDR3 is TGTGCCAGCAGTTTAGGTCTTGACTCGCTGATCGTGCAGTTCTTC.

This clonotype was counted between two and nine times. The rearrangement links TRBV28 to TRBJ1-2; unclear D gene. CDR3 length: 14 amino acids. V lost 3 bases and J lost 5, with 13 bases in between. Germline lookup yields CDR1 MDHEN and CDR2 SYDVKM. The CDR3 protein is CASSLPQAPYGYTF. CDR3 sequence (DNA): TGTGCCAGCAGTTTGCCCCAGGCGCCGTATGGCTACACCTTC.

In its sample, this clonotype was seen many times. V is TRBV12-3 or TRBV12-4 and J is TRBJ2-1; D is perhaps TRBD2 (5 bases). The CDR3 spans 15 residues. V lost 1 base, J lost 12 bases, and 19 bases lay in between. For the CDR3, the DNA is TGTGCCAGCAGTTTAGGTCTTGACTCGCTGAGCGGGCAGTTCTTC. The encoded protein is CASSLGLDSLSGQFF.

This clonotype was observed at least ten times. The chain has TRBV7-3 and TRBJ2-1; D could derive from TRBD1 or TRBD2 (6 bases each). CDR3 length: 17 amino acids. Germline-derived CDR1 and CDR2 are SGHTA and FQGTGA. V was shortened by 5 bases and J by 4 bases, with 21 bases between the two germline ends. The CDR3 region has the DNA TGTGCCAGCAGCACCGCCGATGGGGGGCGCGGTTACAATGAGCAGTTCTTC. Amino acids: CASSTADGGRGYNEQFF.

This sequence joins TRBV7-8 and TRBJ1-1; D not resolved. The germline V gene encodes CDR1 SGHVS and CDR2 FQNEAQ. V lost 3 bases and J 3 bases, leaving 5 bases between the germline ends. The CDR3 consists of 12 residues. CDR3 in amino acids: CASSLGYTEAFF. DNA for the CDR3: TGTGCCAGCAGCTTGGGATACACTGAAGCTTTCTTT.